This TCR beta chain comes out of a study of cytomegalovirus exposure and HLA in healthy donors. Study-level information: Unique TCRs numbering roughly 85 million, obtained from HLA-typed donors, made up an early data release. Study conclusions and caveats: Sequencing likely caused a cluster of highly shared sequence variants.

About this clone itself: The target antigen is unknown.

60 Vbeta and 13 Jbeta primers were used in PCR. The repertoire was sequenced with immunoSEQ multiplex PCR; TCRdb's copy has only in-frame clones and lacks some. The data contain about 250,000 clones, nearly 95% of them seen just once; the ten biggest clones take up around 1.7%. V dropped 5 bases and J dropped 6 bases, with 19 bases sitting between them. CDR3 length: 16 residues. CDR1 and CDR2 (germline): SGHTA, FQGNSA. Material for sequencing was PBMCs. This receptor was obtained from a girl aged 2-10 years in good health and CMV-seronegative. The genes are TRBV7-2 and TRBJ2-2; a possible D gene is TRBD2 (6 bases). CDR3 DNA: TGTGCCAGCAGCCCGTCCGGGACTCTGGCGGCCGGGGAGCTGTTTTTT. The encoded protein is CASSPSGTLAAGELFF. The entire variable domain, with the rest obtained from reference TRBV7-2 and TRBJ2-2, is as follows: GAGVSQSPSNKVTEKGKDVELRCDPISGHTALYWYRQSLGQGLEFLIYFQGNSAPDKSGLPSDRFSAERTGGSVSTLTIQRTQQEDSAVYLCASSPSGTLAAGELFFGEGSRLTVL.